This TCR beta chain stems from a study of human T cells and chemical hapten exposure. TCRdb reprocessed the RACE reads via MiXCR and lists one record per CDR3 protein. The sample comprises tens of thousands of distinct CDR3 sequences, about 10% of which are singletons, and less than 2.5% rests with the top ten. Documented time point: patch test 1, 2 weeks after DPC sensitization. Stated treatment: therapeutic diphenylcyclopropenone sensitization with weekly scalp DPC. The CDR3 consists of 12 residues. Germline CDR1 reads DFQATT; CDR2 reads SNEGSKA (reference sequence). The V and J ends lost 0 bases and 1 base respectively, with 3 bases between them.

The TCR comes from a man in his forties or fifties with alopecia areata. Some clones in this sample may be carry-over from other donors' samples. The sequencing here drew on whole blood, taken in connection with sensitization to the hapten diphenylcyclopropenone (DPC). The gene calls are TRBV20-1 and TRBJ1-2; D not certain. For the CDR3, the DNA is TGCAGTGCTAGAGACATTAACTATGGCTACACCTTC. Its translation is CSARDINYGYTF.